This T cell receptor beta chain emerged from a study of OX40 agonist ivuxolimab in advanced cancers. Study-level information: Patient treatment consisted of intravenous ivuxolimab administration every 2 weeks at 0.01 to 10 mg/kg.

The CDR3 extends over 12 amino acids. V lost 3 bases, J lost 5 bases, and 7 bases lay in between. Germline V gene data show CDR1 as LNHNV and CDR2 as YYDKDF (reference sequence). Method: immunoSEQ multiplex PCR; TCRdb's copy keeps in-frame clones and lacks some. Of 28,000 or so clones detected, roughly 73% appear once; the ten largest clones hold roughly 24%. A word on this clone: Antigen unknown.

Study-wide findings and caveats: Some nonresponders also had low normalized T-cell clonal expansion.

The chain is built from TRBV15 and TRBJ1-2; D may be TRBD1 (6 bases). The TCR originated in an adult with an advanced solid tumor such as melanoma, head and neck, liver or kidney cancer. The material sequenced was CD4+ or CD8+ T cells sorted from blood, taken in a trial of the OX40 agonist ivuxolimab. The CDR3, as DNA: TGTGCCACCAGCAGGACAGGTTATGGCTACACCTTC. Protein sequence: CATSRTGYGYTF.